Shown below are 32 T cell receptor beta chains from a single sample sequenced in a study of beta chain features in type 1 diabetes. All of the isolated RNA was reverse transcribed, so expressed TCRB transcripts were sequenced. Some clones are missing from TCRdb's copy, which holds only in-frame ones; the method was immunoSEQ multiplex PCR. The repertoire holds under 400,000 clones, with around 15% as singletons. The sequencing sample was made of central memory CD4+ T cells from blood. Every receptor here comes from a man aged 30-40 years in good health.

This clone was seen a handful of times. This chain links TRBV18 with TRBJ1-3; 9 nucleotides align to TRBD1. The J segment lost 0 bases and the V segment lost 3 bases, leaving 3 bases of the junction unmatched. This CDR3 is 16 amino acids long. Germline CDR1 is KGHSH and CDR2 is LQKENI. CDR3 region: CASSPGQGNSGNTIYF. In DNA form, the CDR3 reads TGTGCCAGCTCACCGGGACAGGGTAACTCTGGAAACACCATATATTTT.

This clone has a handful of counts. The chain recombines TRBV27 with TRBJ2-7; tentative D call: TRBD1 (6 bases). Germline V CDR1 and CDR2: MNHEY, SMNVEV (reference sequence). The germline V and J ends were trimmed by 4 bases and 2 bases, with 9 bases remaining between them. The CDR3 runs 13 residues. The CDR3 DNA is TGTGCCAGCAGTTCTCAGGGGACCTACGAGCAGTACGTC. As protein: CASSSQGTYEQYV.

The chain couples TRBV5-6 to TRBJ1-2; TRBD1 is a possible D gene (6 bases). The V gene lost 2 bases and the J gene lost 4 bases, with 9 bases spanning the gap. There are 13 residues in the CDR3. In germline, CDR1 is SGHDT, CDR2 YYEEEE. CDR3 bases: TGTGCCAGCAGCTTACAGGGTGGCTATGGCTACACCTTC. Translated, it gives CASSLQGGYGYTF.

V usage is TRBV28 and J usage is TRBJ1-2; TRBD1 might be the D (5 bases). The V end lost 2 bases, the J end lost 7 bases, and 11 bases lay between the germline ends. The V gene's germline CDR1 is MDHEN and CDR2 SYDVKM. The CDR3 is 13 amino acids. This CDR3 is CASSLMSGIGYTF. Written as DNA, the CDR3 is TGTGCCAGCAGTTTAATGTCAGGGATTGGCTACACCTTC.

The V and J genes are TRBV29-1 and TRBJ2-7; D ambiguous. Germline CDR1 is SQVTM and CDR2 is ANQGSEA. This CDR3 comprises 17 residues. Trimming pared 5 bases from V and 5 bases from J, leaving 28 bases between. The CDR3 sequence is CSVFSSHDKRANHEQYF. The CDR3, as DNA: TGCAGCGTTTTCTCTTCTCATGATAAACGGGCAAACCACGAGCAGTACTTC.

The chain combines TRBV7-7 with TRBJ1-1; D may be TRBD1 (5 bases). There are 13 residues in the CDR3. The V gene's germline CDR1 is SSHAT and CDR2 FNYEAQ (reference sequence). Trimming took off 4 bases at V and 11 bases at J, with 17 bases between the two ends. CDR3 DNA: TGTGCCAGCAGCTACGACAGAAGCCTTGGCGCTTTCTTT. Protein sequence: CASSYDRSLGAFF.

The V call is TRBV19, the J call TRBJ2-6, with a tentative D call TRBD2 (6 bases). The V end lost 4 bases, the J end lost 8 bases, and 12 bases lay between the germline ends. The CDR3 totals 14 residues. Germline-derived CDR1 and CDR2 are LNHDA and SQIVND (reference sequence). The CDR3 nucleotides are TGTGCCAGTAGTAGCCTGGAGGGACCCAACGTCCTGACTTTC. Its protein is CASSSLEGPNVLTF.

This clone was picked up many times. V is TRBV7-9 and J is TRBJ1-3; the D gene is possibly TRBD1 (5 bases). Trimming took 5 bases from V and 0 from J, leaving 20 bases between them. Germline CDR1 SEHNR, CDR2 FQNEAQ (reference sequence). The CDR3 is made up of 18 amino acids. CDR3 in DNA: TGTGCCAGCAGCCAGACCACGGGGGACCTGAGCTCTGGAAACACCATATATTTT. It specifies CASSQTTGDLSSGNTIYF.

This clone was detected a few times. The rearrangement joins TRBV4-3 to TRBJ1-2; 8 nucleotides agree with TRBD1. This CDR3 has 17 amino acids. V lost 0 bases and J lost 4; bases outside the gene matches: 10. Germline loops: CDR1 LGHNA, CDR2 YSLEER. Written as DNA, the CDR3 is TGCGCCAGCAGCCAAGATCAGTGGACAGGGTGGGTCTATGGCTACACCTTC. Translated: CASSQDQWTGWVYGYTF.

The gene calls are TRBV9 and TRBJ2-3; 7 nucleotides agree with TRBD1. Germline-derived CDR1 and CDR2 are SGDLS and YYNGEE. V shed 0 bases, J shed 4 bases, and the junction held 5 bases outside the gene matches. This CDR3 contains 15 residues. Written as DNA, the CDR3 is TGTGCCAGCAGCGTAGAGACAGGGACCTCAGATACGCAGTATTTT. As protein: CASSVETGTSDTQYF.

This clone was recorded a few times. The V and J genes are TRBV7-3 and TRBJ2-5, with TRBD2 as a possible D gene (5 bases). The V gene's germline CDR1 is SGHTA and CDR2 FQGTGA. This CDR3 has 13 residues. The V end lost 5 bases, the J end lost 4 bases, and 11 bases lay between the germline ends. The CDR3: CASSPRAGETQYF. DNA of the CDR3: TGTGCCAGCAGCCCCCGTGCGGGAGAGACCCAGTACTTC.

This clone has just a few counts. The V gene is TRBV28, the J gene TRBJ1-5, with 9 bases matching TRBD1. Germline trimming cut 6 bases from V and 4 bases from J; bases unmatched to any gene: 7. The CDR3 is made up of 15 amino acids. CDR1 is MDHEN and CDR2 is SYDVKM in the germline V gene. The DNA of the CDR3 is TGTGCCAGCAGCCCCCCGGACAGGGGAAATCAGCCCCAGCATTTT. It codes for CASSPPDRGNQPQHF. Full variable domain (rest looked up from reference TRBV28 and TRBJ1-5): DVKVTQSSRYLVKRTGEKVFLECVQDMDHENMFWYRQDPGLGLRLIYFSYDVKMKEKGDIPEGYSVSREKKERFSLILESASTNQTSMYLCASSPPDRGNQPQHFGDGTRLSIL.

The chain joins TRBV6-6 to TRBJ2-3; no clear D gene. The V end was cut by 7 bases, the J end by 4 bases, with 12 bases between. Germline lookup yields CDR1 MNHNY and CDR2 SVGAGI (reference sequence). This CDR3 region has 13 residues. CDR3: CASTPRGPDTQYF. The CDR3, as DNA: TGTGCCAGCACCCCTCGAGGTCCAGATACGCAGTATTTT.

The chain couples TRBV6-5 to TRBJ2-5; tentative D call: TRBD2 (5 bases). V was clipped by 2 bases and J by 2 bases, with 12 bases between them. The V gene's germline CDR1 is MNHEY and CDR2 SVGAGI. The CDR3 spans 15 residues. The CDR3 protein is CASSYGLAIQETQYF. In DNA, the CDR3 is TGTGCCAGCAGTTACGGCCTAGCCATACAAGAGACCCAGTACTTC.

The gene calls are TRBV5-1 and TRBJ2-5; D gene uncertain. CDR1 and CDR2 from the germline V gene are SGHRS and YFSETQ. This CDR3 spans 14 amino acids. Trimming removed 5 bases at V and 5 bases at J, with 16 bases between. The CDR3 is CASRLGSLRETQYF. The CDR3 DNA follows: TGCGCCAGCAGATTAGGGTCTCTGAGGGAGACCCAGTACTTC. The whole variable domain, filled in from reference TRBV5-1 and TRBJ2-5, reads KAGVTQTPRYLIKTRGQQVTLSCSPISGHRSVSWYQQTPGQGLQFLFEYFSETQRNKGNFPGRFSGRQFSNSRSEMNVSTLELGDSALYLCASRLGSLRETQYFGPGTRLLVL.

The genes are TRBV4-3 and TRBJ2-2; D is ambiguous. This CDR3 is built from 16 residues. V was trimmed by 0 bases and J by 3 bases, leaving 11 bases between them. Germline V CDR1 and CDR2: LGHNA, YSLEER. CDR3 loop: CASSQDLGQYTGELFF. CDR3 coding DNA: TGCGCCAGCAGCCAAGATTTAGGGCAGTACACCGGGGAGCTGTTTTTT.

The table lists this clone with a few counts. The rearrangement links TRBV9 to TRBJ2-3, with 14 bases aligning to TRBD2. Germline CDR1 SGDLS, CDR2 YYNGEE. The CDR3 loop spans 18 amino acids. V lost 0 bases to trimming and J lost 5 bases; unmatched junction nucleotides: 8. In DNA, the CDR3 is TGTGCCAGCAGCGTAGCTACTGGACTAGCGGGGGGTGGAGATACGCAGTATTTT. Translating gives CASSVATGLAGGGDTQYF.

This clone was observed a few times. The chain is built from TRBV5-4 and TRBJ1-2; TRBD1 matches at 7 bases. The junction had 9 bases not matched to a gene; V was cut back by 3 bases and J by 4 bases. The CDR3 sequence is 15 residues long. CDR1 and CDR2 from the germline V gene are SGHNT and YYREEE (reference sequence). CDR3 DNA sequence: TGTGCCAGCAGCTCCCGGGACAGCAGAAGCTATGGCTACACCTTC. Its translation is CASSSRDSRSYGYTF.

This clone was counted between two and nine times. This chain uses TRBV5-1 with TRBJ2-5; 7 bases are shared with TRBD2. The ends lost 3 bases at V and 9 bases at J; junction bases unmatched: 2. CDR1 and CDR2 from the germline V gene are SGHRS and YFSETQ. The CDR3 covers 11 residues. In DNA form, the CDR3 reads TGCGCCAGCAGCTGGGGAGGGGCCCAGTACTTC. It encodes CASSWGGAQYF.

The V gene is TRBV4-2, the J gene TRBJ1-4; 8 nucleotides match TRBD1. This CDR3 is 15 amino acids long. CDR1 and CDR2 from the germline V gene are LGHNA and YNFKEQ. V dropped 4 bases and J dropped 5; count of bases not matched to a gene: 6. CDR3 in DNA: TGTGCCAGCAGCCGCACCCGGGACAGGAATGAAAAACTGTTTTTT. As protein: CASSRTRDRNEKLFF.

This clone was picked up a small number of times. V and J are TRBV30 and TRBJ1-2, with 10 bases identical to TRBD1. Losses at the gene ends were 2 bases for V and 14 bases for J; bases not matched to a gene: 11. The CDR3 contains 13 residues. Germline CDR1 is GTSNPN and CDR2 is SVGIG (reference sequence). The CDR3 loop reads CAWSQHLGQGGTF. The CDR3 DNA sequence: TGTGCCTGGAGTCAGCACCTAGGACAGGGGGGAACCTTC.

This clone has a handful of counts. It may be a read error: a sequence one base away is much more abundant. The chain joins TRBV4-2 to TRBJ1-6; D is undetermined. V was pared by 5 bases and J by 0 bases, with 8 bases between. The CDR3 is made up of 15 amino acids. CDR1 is LGHNA, CDR2 YNFKEQ, per germline. The CDR3 loop is CASSFGSSYNSPLHF. The CDR3 nucleotides are TGTGCCAGCAGCTTCGGGAGCTCCTATAATTCACCCCTCCACTTT.

A few counts support this clone. The rearrangement joins TRBV7-2 to TRBJ2-3; D might be TRBD2 (7 bases). The CDR3 extends over 16 amino acids. V was cut by 1 base and J by 0 bases, with 11 bases left in between. Germline-derived CDR1 and CDR2 are SGHTA and FQGNSA. CDR3 sequence (DNA): TGTGCCAGCAGCTTAGGCGGGGGCCTTAGCACAGATACGCAGTATTTT. It codes for CASSLGGGLSTDTQYF.

This clone was counted between two and nine times. The rearrangement joins TRBV27 to TRBJ1-1; TRBD1 matches at 7 bases. This CDR3 has 16 amino acids. J was trimmed by 4 bases and V by 4 bases; bases with no gene match: 12. Per germline, CDR1 MNHEY and CDR2 SMNVEV (reference sequence). The CDR3 coding sequence is TGTGCCAGCAGTTCCTATGACAGGGCGGTAGGCACTGAAGCTTTCTTT. This codes for CASSSYDRAVGTEAFF.

V is TRBV28 and J is TRBJ1-1, with D perhaps TRBD1 (5 bases). CDR3 length: 14 amino acids. Trimming stripped 0 bases from V and 6 bases from J, with 11 bases between. Germline values: CDR1 MDHEN, CDR2 SYDVKM. The DNA of the CDR3 is TGTGCCAGCAGTTTATGGGGGACTCCATCTGAAGCTTTCTTT. Its protein product is CASSLWGTPSEAFF.

This chain joins TRBV20-1 and TRBJ2-1; D not resolved. CDR3 length equals 10 residues. Germline values: CDR1 DFQATT, CDR2 SNEGSKA (reference sequence). V lost 6 bases, J lost 6 bases, and 6 bases lay in between. This CDR3 reads CSAVLNEQFF. The CDR3 DNA is TGCAGTGCCGTCCTCAATGAGCAGTTCTTC.

This clone showed up many times. The chain uses TRBV27 and TRBJ2-7; 9 bases are a match to TRBD1. Germline V gene sequence: CDR1 MNHEY, CDR2 SMNVEV (reference sequence). The CDR3 loop spans 15 amino acids. V dropped 3 bases and J dropped 3; count of bases not matched to a gene: 6. CDR3 nucleotide sequence: TGTGCCAGCAGTTTTCTCGGGACAGGGAACTACGAGCAGTACTTC. Protein: CASSFLGTGNYEQYF.

This clone turned up a few times. The CDR3 nucleotides are TGCAGTGCTAGAGAGCGAATCGGCTACACCTTC. This codes for CSARERIGYTF. V usage is TRBV20-1 and J usage is TRBJ1-2; D uncertain. V gave up 0 bases and J gave up 8 bases, with 7 bases separating them. Germline assignment: CDR1 DFQATT and CDR2 SNEGSKA (reference sequence). The CDR3 is 11 amino acids.

A few counts support this clone. The chain uses TRBV21-1 and TRBJ1-3. TRBV21-1 corresponds to a pseudogene. This CDR3 spans 21 amino acids. CDR3: CASSRQRGDLEHIGAGNTIYF. The CDR3 DNA is TGTGCCAGCAGCAGGCAAAGGGGAGACCTTGAACATATTGGGGCTGGAAACACCATATATTTT.

This clone was recorded a few times. This chain uses TRBV9 with TRBJ2-1; D unresolved. V was pared by 4 bases and J by 0 bases, with 11 bases between. The CDR3 extends over 15 amino acids. Germline assignment: CDR1 SGDLS and CDR2 YYNGEE. CDR3 residues: CASSTHPSSYNEQFF. Written as DNA, the CDR3 is TGTGCCAGCAGCACGCACCCCAGCTCCTACAATGAGCAGTTCTTC.

About this clone itself: The identical CDR3 is also encoded by other nucleotide sequences in the sample. The chain carries TRBV7-2 and TRBJ1-5, with D unresolved. The CDR3 is 12 residues long. Germline CDR1 reads SGHTA; CDR2 reads FQGNSA. Trimming removed 0 bases from V and 6 bases from J, with 3 bases in between. CDR3 DNA sequence: TGTGCCAGCAGCTTAGCGGGTCAGCCCCAGCATTTT. Encoded protein: CASSLAGQPQHF.

This clone was found a few times. The V call is TRBV7-2, the J call TRBJ2-3; possible D gene TRBD2, 6 bases. The germline CDR1 and CDR2 sequences are SGHTA and FQGNSA. The ends were cut back, 5 bases at V and 9 bases at J, with 15 bases in the middle. There are 13 residues in the CDR3. The CDR3 spells CASSLSGVQTQYF. DNA of the CDR3: TGTGCCAGCAGCCTTTCGGGGGTTCAGACGCAGTATTTT.